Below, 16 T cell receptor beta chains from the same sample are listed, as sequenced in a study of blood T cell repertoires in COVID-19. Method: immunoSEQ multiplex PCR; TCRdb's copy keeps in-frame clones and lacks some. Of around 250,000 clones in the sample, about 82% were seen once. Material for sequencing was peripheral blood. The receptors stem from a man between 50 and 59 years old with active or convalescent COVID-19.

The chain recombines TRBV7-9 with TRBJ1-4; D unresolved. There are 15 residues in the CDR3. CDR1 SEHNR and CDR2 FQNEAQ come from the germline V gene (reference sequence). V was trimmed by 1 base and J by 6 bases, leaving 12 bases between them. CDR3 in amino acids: CASSLVWGGDEKLFF. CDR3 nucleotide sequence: TGTGCCAGCAGCTTAGTTTGGGGAGGAGATGAAAAACTGTTTTTT.

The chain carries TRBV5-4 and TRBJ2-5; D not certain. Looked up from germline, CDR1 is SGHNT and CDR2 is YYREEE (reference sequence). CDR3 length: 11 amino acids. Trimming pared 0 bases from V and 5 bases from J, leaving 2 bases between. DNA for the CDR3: TGTGCCAGCAGCTTGGCGGAGACCCAGTACTTC. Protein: CASSLAETQYF.

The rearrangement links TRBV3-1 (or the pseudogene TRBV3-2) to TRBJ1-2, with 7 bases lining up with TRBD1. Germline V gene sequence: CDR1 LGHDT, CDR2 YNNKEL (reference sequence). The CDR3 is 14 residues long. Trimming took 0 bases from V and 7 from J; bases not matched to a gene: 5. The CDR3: CASSQDAGGRGYTF. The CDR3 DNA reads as TGTGCCAGCAGCCAAGATGCAGGGGGACGTGGCTACACCTTC.

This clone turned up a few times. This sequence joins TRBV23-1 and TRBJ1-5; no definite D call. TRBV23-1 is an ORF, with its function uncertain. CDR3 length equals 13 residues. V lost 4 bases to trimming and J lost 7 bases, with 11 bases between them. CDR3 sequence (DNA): TGCGCCAGCAGTCCTCTAAGATCCCAGCCCCAGCATTTT. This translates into CASSPLRSQPQHF.

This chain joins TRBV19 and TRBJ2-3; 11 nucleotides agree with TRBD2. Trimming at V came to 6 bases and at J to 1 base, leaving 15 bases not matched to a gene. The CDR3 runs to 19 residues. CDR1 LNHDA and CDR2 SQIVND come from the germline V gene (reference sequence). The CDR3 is CASSLGLAGGRLRTDTQYF. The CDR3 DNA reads TGTGCCAGTAGCCTCGGCCTAGCGGGAGGTCGCCTCCGCACAGATACGCAGTATTTT. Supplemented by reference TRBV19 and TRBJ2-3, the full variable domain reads DGGITQSPKYLFRKEGQNVTLSCEQNLNHDAMYWYRQDPGQGLRLIYYSQIVNDFQKGDIAEGYSVSREKKESFPLTVTSAQKNPTAFYLCASSLGLAGGRLRTDTQYFGPGTRLTVL.

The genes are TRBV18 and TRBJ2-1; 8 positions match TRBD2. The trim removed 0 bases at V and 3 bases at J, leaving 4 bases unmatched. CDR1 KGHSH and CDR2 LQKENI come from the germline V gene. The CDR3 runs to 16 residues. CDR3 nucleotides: TGTGCCAGCTCACCACCTTCTAGCGGGTACTACAATGAGCAGTTCTTC. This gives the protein CASSPPSSGYYNEQFF. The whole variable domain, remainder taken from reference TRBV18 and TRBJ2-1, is NAGVMQNPRHLVRRRGQEARLRCSPMKGHSHVYWYRQLPEEGLKFMVYLQKENIIDESGMPKERFSAEFPKEGPSILRIQQVVRGDSAAYFCASSPPSSGYYNEQFFGPGTRLTVL.

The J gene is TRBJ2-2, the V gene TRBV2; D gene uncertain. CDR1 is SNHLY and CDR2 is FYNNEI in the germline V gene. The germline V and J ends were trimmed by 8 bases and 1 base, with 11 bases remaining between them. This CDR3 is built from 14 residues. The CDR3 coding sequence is TGTGCCAGCTTAGTATTCATGAACACCGGGGAGCTGTTTTTT. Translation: CASLVFMNTGELFF.

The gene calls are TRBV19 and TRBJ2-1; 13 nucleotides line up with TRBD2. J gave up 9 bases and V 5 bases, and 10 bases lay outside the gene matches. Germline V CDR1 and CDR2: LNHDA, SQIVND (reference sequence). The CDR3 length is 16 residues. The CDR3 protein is CASSWTSGSRFGEQFF. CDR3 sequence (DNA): TGTGCCAGTAGTTGGACTAGCGGGAGTCGGTTCGGTGAGCAGTTCTTC.

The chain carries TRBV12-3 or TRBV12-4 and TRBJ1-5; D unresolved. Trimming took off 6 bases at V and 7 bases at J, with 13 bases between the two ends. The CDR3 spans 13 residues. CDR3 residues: CASRGREDQPQHF. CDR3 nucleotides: TGTGCCAGCAGAGGACGGGAGGACCAGCCCCAGCATTTT.

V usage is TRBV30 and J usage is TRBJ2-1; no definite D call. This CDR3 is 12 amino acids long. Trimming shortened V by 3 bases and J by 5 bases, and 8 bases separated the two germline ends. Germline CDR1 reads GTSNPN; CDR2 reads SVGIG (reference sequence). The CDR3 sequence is CAWSPRDNEQFF. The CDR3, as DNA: TGTGCCTGGAGCCCTAGAGACAATGAGCAGTTCTTC.

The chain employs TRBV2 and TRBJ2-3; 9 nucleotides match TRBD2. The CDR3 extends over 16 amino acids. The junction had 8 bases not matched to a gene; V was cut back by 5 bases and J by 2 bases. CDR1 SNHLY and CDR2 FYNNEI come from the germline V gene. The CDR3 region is CASSLIAGAITDTQYF. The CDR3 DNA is TGTGCCAGCAGTCTCATAGCGGGAGCCATCACAGATACGCAGTATTTT.

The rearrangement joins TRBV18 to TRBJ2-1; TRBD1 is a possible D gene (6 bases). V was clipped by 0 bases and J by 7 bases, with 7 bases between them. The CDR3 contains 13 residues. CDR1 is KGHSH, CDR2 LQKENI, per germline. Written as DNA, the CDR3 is TGTGCCAGCTCACCACCGGGGGCTAATGAGCAGTTCTTC. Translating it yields CASSPPGANEQFF.

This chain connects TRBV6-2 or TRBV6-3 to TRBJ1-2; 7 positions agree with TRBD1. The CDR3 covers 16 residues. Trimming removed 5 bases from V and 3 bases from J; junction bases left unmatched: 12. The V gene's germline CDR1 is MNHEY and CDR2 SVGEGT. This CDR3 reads CASSAYVQGLDYGYTF. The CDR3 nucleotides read TGTGCCAGCAGTGCTTATGTACAGGGGTTGGACTATGGCTACACCTTC.

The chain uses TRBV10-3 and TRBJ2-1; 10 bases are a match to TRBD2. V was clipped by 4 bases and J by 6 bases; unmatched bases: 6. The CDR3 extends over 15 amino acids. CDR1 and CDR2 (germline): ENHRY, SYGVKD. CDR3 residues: CAISGESSGGNEQFF. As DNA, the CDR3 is TGTGCCATCAGTGGGGAGTCTAGCGGGGGCAATGAGCAGTTCTTC.

The CDR3 sequence: CASSQRGGTDTQYF. The CDR3 DNA is TGTGCCAGCAGCCAAAGGGGGGGTACAGATACGCAGTATTTT. V usage is TRBV3-1 (or the pseudogene TRBV3-2) and J usage is TRBJ2-3; TRBD2 might be the D (7 bases). V lost 2 bases and J lost 3, with 9 bases in between. The CDR3 spans 14 residues. Germline V gene sequence: CDR1 LGHDT, CDR2 YNNKEL (reference sequence).

CDR3 amino acids: CASSRDRATYEQYF. The CDR3 DNA follows: TGTGCCAGCAGCCGGGACAGGGCTACCTACGAGCAGTACTTC. The chain recombines TRBV5-6 with TRBJ2-7, with 9 bases aligning to TRBD1. The CDR3 has 14 amino acids. V gave up 4 bases and J gave up 2 bases; unmatched junction bases: 4. CDR1 is SGHDT and CDR2 is YYEEEE in the germline V gene.